These 18 T cell receptor beta chains were sequenced from one sample in a study of CD8 T cells in Susac syndrome. Random hexamers were used to reverse transcribe the RNA input (about 0.5 to 1 ug). TCRdb passed the immunoSEQ multiplex PCR reads through MiXCR, listing each CDR3 protein once. The sample shows some 190,000 distinct CDR3 sequences, over 90% of them seen only once. Sequencing used CD4+ T cells from PBMCs. These receptors were taken from a human donor with Susac syndrome.

The chain uses TRBV28 and TRBJ2-7; D is undetermined. The germline V gene has CDR1 MDHEN and CDR2 SYDVKM. The CDR3 is made up of 12 amino acids. Trimming cost V 4 bases and J 3 bases, with 7 bases left between them. In DNA, the CDR3 is TGTGCCAGCAGTTCAATTGTCTACGAGCAGTACTTC. Protein product: CASSSIVYEQYF.

This clonotype showed up just once. This chain joins TRBV21-1 and TRBJ1-1; the table's TRBD1 call for D was not verified on the DNA. TRBV21-1 is shown as a pseudogene. The CDR3 covers 14 residues. The CDR3 DNA follows: TGTGCCAGCAGCAATACCGGGGTTGGCACTGAAGCTTTCTTT. Protein: CASSNTGVGTEAFF.

The V gene is TRBV7-9, the J gene TRBJ2-2; D is possibly TRBD1 (6 bases). With 10 bases removed from V and 1 base from J, the gap between germline ends came to 19 bases. CDR3 size: 16 residues. CDR1 and CDR2 (germline): SEHNR, FQNEAQ (reference sequence). CDR3 sequence: CAIPYRARGNTGELFF. DNA of the CDR3: TGTGCCATCCCATATCGGGCCAGGGGGAACACCGGGGAGCTGTTTTTT.

The rearrangement joins TRBV6-5 to TRBJ2-1; 9 nucleotides line up with TRBD1. V gave up 0 bases and J gave up 6 bases; unmatched junction bases: 3. Germline V gives CDR1 MNHEY, CDR2 SVGAGI. CDR3 length: 15 residues. Written as DNA, the CDR3 is TGTGCCAGCAGTTACTCCGGGACAGGGACCAATGAGCAGTTCTTC. Its protein product is CASSYSGTGTNEQFF.

The genes are TRBV10-3 and TRBJ1-1; a possible D gene is TRBD1 (5 bases). Germline-derived CDR1 and CDR2 are ENHRY and SYGVKD. There are 15 residues in the CDR3. Trimming removed 3 bases from V and 7 bases from J, with 18 bases in between. CDR3 protein: CAISDSRTRAHEAFF. The CDR3 coding sequence is TGTGCCATCAGTGATAGCAGGACAAGGGCGCATGAAGCTTTCTTT.

This sequence joins TRBV5-8 and TRBJ2-1; TRBD1 might be the D (5 bases). V lost 3 bases to trimming and J lost 0 bases, with 13 bases between them. The CDR3 totals 16 residues. The germline V gene has CDR1 SGHTS and CDR2 YDEGEE. For the CDR3, the DNA is TGTGCCAGCAGCTCCCCAGGGAAGGGCTCCTACAATGAGCAGTTCTTC. Translating it yields CASSSPGKGSYNEQFF.

V and J are TRBV20-1 and TRBJ1-1; 10 bases line up with TRBD1. Germline loops: CDR1 DFQATT, CDR2 SNEGSKA (reference sequence). This CDR3 has 17 amino acids. After removal of 0 bases from V and 1 base from J, the junction contained 8 bases not matched to a gene. The CDR3 DNA sequence: TGCAGTGCTAGAGATCTGGGACAGGGGTTTAAGAACACTGAAGCTTTCTTT. The encoded protein is CSARDLGQGFKNTEAFF.

The V call is TRBV3-1, the J call TRBJ2-2, with 8 bases that match TRBD2. V shed 0 bases and J 3 bases; nucleotides not matched to a gene: 6. The CDR3 spans 17 residues. Germline assignment: CDR1 LGHDT and CDR2 YNNKEL (reference sequence). In nucleotides, the CDR3 is TGTGCCAGCAGCCAAGAAGGGCTAGCGGGTTACACCGGGGAGCTGTTTTTT. It encodes CASSQEGLAGYTGELFF.

The chain links TRBV30 to TRBJ1-2; maybe TRBD1 (5 bases). Trimming took 1 base from V and 3 from J, leaving 9 bases between them. Germline CDR1 GTSNPN, CDR2 SVGIG (reference sequence). There are 13 residues in the CDR3. The CDR3 here is CAWSGGVDYGYTF. CDR3 nucleotide sequence: TGTGCCTGGAGTGGAGGGGTAGACTATGGCTACACCTTC.

This chain uses TRBV20-1 with TRBJ2-7; 8 positions agree with TRBD2. CDR3 length: 16 amino acids. J lost 1 base, V lost 5 bases, and 13 bases had no gene match. CDR1 and CDR2 from the germline V gene are DFQATT and SNEGSKA (reference sequence). The CDR3 nucleotides are TGCAGTGCTCTCGGCCGGGGGGGACTGGGGTCCTACGAGCAGTACTTC. The encoded protein is CSALGRGGLGSYEQYF.

This clonotype has only one observation. The gene calls are TRBV20-1 and TRBJ1-5; D gene unclear. The CDR3 runs to 14 residues. CDR1 and CDR2 from the germline V gene are DFQATT and SNEGSKA (reference sequence). Trimming cost V 4 bases and J 0 bases, with 10 bases left between them. The CDR3 DNA sequence: TGCAGTGCTATCGAACAGCATAGCAATCAGCCCCAGCATTTT. Its protein product is CSAIEQHSNQPQHF.

This chain uses TRBV2 with TRBJ2-1; D is ambiguous. This CDR3 has 16 amino acids. V gave up 3 bases and J gave up 1 base, with 13 bases separating them. Germline V gives CDR1 SNHLY, CDR2 FYNNEI. The CDR3 here is CASSDSNSVSYNEQFF. CDR3 coding DNA: TGTGCCAGCAGTGATAGTAACAGTGTATCCTACAATGAGCAGTTCTTC.

With respect to this clonotype: A junction boundary mismatches the germline segment, possibly from a read error. J is TRBJ2-1 and V is TRBV9, with unresolved D. CDR1 is SGDLS and CDR2 is YYNGEE in the germline V gene. This CDR3 region has 14 residues. CDR3 in amino acids: CASSALSSYNERFF. CDR3 coding DNA: TGTGCCAGCAGCGCACTCAGCTCCTACAATGAGCGGTTCTTC. Full variable domain (outside the CDR3, taken from reference TRBV9 and TRBJ2-1): DSGVTQTPKHLITATGQRVTLRCSPRSGDLSVYWYQQSLDQGLQFLIQYYNGEERAKGNILERFSAQQFPDLHSELNLSSLELGDSALYFCASSALSSYNERFFGPGTRLTVL.

The rearrangement uses TRBV7-2 and TRBJ1-1; 9 nucleotides align to TRBD1. The germline gives CDR1 SGHTA, CDR2 FQGNSA. V shed 5 bases, J shed 6 bases, and the junction held 13 bases outside the gene matches. There are 16 residues in the CDR3. The CDR3 DNA reads as TGTGCCAGCAGCCCTCCCGGGACAGGGATAGTCCCTGAAGCTTTCTTT. Amino acid sequence: CASSPPGTGIVPEAFF.

V and J are TRBV2 and TRBJ2-1, with 11 bases lining up with TRBD2. Losses at the gene ends were 6 bases for V and 5 bases for J; bases not matched to a gene: 6. The germline gives CDR1 SNHLY, CDR2 FYNNEI. The CDR3 totals 15 residues. The CDR3 DNA follows: TGTGCCAGCAGGCCTCCTAGCGGGGGGAACAATGAGCAGTTCTTC. Amino acid sequence: CASRPPSGGNNEQFF.

The chain is built from TRBV12-3 or TRBV12-4 and TRBJ2-3; 11 bases match TRBD2. V lost 7 bases and J lost 1; bases outside the gene matches: 1. This CDR3 region has 14 residues. DNA of the CDR3: TGTGCCAGCATACTAGCGGGGGGCACAGATACGCAGTATTTT. Encoded protein: CASILAGGTDTQYF.

The CDR3 sequence: CSAPGLATTDTQYF. In nucleotides, the CDR3 is TGCAGTGCTCCCGGACTAGCGACCACAGATACGCAGTATTTT. The chain uses TRBV20-1 and TRBJ2-3, with TRBD2 matching 9 bases. The CDR3 covers 14 residues. Germline V CDR1 and CDR2: DFQATT, SNEGSKA (reference sequence). Trimming at V came to 5 bases and at J to 2 bases, leaving 5 bases not matched to a gene.

The rearrangement joins TRBV5-6 to TRBJ2-5; D not certain. V lost 2 bases to trimming and J lost 6 bases, with 11 bases between them. In germline, CDR1 is SGHDT, CDR2 YYEEEE. The CDR3 length is 13 residues. For the CDR3, the DNA is TGTGCCAGCAGCTTTCAGTCTTTGAAGACCCAGTACTTC. It yields the protein CASSFQSLKTQYF.